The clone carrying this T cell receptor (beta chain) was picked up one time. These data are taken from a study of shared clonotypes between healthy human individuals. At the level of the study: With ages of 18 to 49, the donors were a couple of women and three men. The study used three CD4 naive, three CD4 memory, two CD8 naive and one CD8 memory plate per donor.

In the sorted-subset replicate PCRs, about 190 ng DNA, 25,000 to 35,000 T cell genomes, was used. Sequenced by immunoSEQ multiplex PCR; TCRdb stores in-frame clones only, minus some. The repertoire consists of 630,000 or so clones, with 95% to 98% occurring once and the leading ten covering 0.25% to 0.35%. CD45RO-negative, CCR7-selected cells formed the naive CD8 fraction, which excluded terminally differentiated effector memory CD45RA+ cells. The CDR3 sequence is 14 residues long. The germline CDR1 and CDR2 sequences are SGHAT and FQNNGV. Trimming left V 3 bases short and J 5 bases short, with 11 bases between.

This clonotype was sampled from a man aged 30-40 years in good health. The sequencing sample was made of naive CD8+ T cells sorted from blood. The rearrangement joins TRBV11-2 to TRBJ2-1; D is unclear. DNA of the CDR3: TGTGCCAGCAGCTTTCCCGGCAGAAACAATGAGCAGTTCTTC. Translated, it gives CASSFPGRNNEQFF.